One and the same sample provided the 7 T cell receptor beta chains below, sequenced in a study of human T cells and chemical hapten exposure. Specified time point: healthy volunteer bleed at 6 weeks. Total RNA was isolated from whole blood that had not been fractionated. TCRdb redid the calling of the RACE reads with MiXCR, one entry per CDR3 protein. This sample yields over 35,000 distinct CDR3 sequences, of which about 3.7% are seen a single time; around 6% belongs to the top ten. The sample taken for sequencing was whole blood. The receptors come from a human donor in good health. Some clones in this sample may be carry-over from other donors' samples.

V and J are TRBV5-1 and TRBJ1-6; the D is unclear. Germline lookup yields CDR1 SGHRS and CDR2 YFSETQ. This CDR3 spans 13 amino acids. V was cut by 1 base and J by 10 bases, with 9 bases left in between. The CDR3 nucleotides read TGCGCCAGCAGCTTGTCCAATCAATCACCCCTCCACTTT. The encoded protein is CASSLSNQSPLHF.

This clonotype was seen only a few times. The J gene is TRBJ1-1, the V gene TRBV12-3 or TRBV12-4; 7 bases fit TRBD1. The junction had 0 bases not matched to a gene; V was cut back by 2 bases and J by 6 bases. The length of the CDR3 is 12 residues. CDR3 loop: CASSLQGAEAFF. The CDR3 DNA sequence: TGTGCCAGCAGTTTACAGGGGGCTGAAGCTTTCTTT.

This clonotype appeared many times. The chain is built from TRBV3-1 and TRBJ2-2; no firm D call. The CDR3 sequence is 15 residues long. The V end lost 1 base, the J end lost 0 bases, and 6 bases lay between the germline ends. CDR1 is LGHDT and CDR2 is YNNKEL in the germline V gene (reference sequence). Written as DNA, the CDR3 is TGTGCCAGCAGCCAAGTTCTAGCGAACACCGGGGAGCTGTTTTTT. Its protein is CASSQVLANTGELFF. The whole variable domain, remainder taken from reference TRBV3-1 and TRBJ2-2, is DTAVSQTPKYLVTQMGNDKSIKCEQNLGHDTMYWYKQDSKKFLKIMFSYNNKELIINETVPNRFSPKSPDKAHLNLHINSLELGDSAVYFCASSQVLANTGELFFGEGSRLTVL.

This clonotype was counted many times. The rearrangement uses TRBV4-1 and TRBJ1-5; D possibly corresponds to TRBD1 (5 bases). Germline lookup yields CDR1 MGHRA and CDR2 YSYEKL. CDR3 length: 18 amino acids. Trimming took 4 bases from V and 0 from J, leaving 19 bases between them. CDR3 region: CASSPEITYRYSNQPQHF. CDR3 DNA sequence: TGCGCCAGCAGCCCCGAAATTACCTACAGGTATAGCAATCAGCCCCAGCATTTT.

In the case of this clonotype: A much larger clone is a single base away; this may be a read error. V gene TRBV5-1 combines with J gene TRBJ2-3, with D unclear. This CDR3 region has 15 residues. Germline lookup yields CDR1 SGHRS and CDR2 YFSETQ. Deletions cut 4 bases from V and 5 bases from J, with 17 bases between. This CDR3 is CASSRSRSLEDTQYF. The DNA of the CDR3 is TGCGCCAGCAGCCGTAGCAGGTCGTTGGAAGATACGCAGTATTTT.

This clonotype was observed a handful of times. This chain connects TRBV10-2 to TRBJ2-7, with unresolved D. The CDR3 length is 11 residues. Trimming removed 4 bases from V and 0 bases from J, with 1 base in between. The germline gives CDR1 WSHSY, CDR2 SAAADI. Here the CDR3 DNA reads TGCGCCAGCAGTGCCTCCTACGAGCAGTACTTC. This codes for CASSASYEQYF.

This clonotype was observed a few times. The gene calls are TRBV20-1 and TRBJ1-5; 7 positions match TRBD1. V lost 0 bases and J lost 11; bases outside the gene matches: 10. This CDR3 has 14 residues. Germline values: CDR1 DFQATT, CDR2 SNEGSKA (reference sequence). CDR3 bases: TGCAGTGCTAGAGATCGGGAGGTCACAGGGGCCCAGCATTTT. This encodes CSARDREVTGAQHF.